This T cell receptor (beta chain) was captured in a study of long-term antiretroviral therapy in people with HIV. Study-wide results and limits: From about 2003 to 2018, blood was obtained, possibly while participants received older ART regimens. Whereas controls had wider CDR3 length ranges, HIV repertoires had narrower ones.

Note on this clone: Its antigen is currently unknown.

Run at survey level, the immunoSEQ assay was version v3.0. Here immunoSEQ multiplex PCR was the method, and the copy in TCRdb shows in-frame clones only, minus some. The data show 25,000 to 30,000 clones, about 86% seen once. HIV-positive participants all received treatment in the United States. The germline CDR1 and CDR2 sequences are SGHVS and FNYEAQ. The germline V and J ends were trimmed by 1 base and 2 bases, with 9 bases remaining between them. The CDR3 extends over 15 amino acids. The clonotype was recovered from a man aged 35 to 55 with HIV. The chain carries TRBV7-6 and TRBJ2-1; tentatively, D is TRBD1 (5 bases). The sequenced sample was unsorted PBMCs, obtained just over 2.6 years after starting antiretroviral therapy. CDR3 coding DNA: TGTGCCAGCAGCTTAGATAGGGGCGCCTACAATGAGCAGTTCTTC. Translated, it gives CASSLDRGAYNEQFF.